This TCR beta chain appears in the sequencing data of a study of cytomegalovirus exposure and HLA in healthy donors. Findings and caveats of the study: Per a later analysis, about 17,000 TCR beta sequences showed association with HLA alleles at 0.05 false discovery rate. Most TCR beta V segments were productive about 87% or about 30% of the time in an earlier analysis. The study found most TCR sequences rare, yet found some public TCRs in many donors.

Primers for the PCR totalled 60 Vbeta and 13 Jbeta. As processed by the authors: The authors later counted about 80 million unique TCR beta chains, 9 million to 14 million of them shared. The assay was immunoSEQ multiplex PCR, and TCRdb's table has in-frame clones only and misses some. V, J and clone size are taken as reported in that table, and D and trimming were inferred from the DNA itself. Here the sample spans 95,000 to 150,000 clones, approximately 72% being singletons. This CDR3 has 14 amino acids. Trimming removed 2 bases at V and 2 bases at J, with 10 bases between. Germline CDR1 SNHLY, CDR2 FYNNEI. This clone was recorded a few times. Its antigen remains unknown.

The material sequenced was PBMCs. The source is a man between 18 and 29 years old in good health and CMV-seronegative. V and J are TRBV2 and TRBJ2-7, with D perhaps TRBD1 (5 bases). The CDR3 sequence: CASSETGITYEQYF. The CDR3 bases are TGTGCCAGCAGTGAAACAGGTATCACCTACGAGCAGTACTTC.